Only a few counts were recorded for the clone carrying this T cell receptor (beta chain). As yet, its antigen is unknown. These data come from a study of CD8 T cells in ankylosing spondylitis. Study observations and caveats: Matched ankylosing spondylitis synovial fluid reportedly showed significant enrichment of disease-linked clones. Disease-linked clones displayed a CD8+ phenotype and appeared relatively rarely in peripheral blood.

Quantitative 5'-RACE with molecular barcodes generated TCR beta libraries. MiXCR, applied by TCRdb to the 5' RACE reads, yields one record per CDR3 protein. Seen here are 240,000 or so distinct CDR3 sequences, around 9.2% observed once, and the top ten hold over 6.5%. There are 15 residues in the CDR3. Germline-derived CDR1 and CDR2 are MGHDK and SYGVNS. The junction had 4 bases not matched to a gene; V was cut back by 1 base and J by 3 bases. The source material was blood, either unsorted or a sorted T cell fraction (not recorded which). The TCR originated in a male donor with ankylosing spondylitis or in good health (not recorded which). V gene TRBV25-1 combines with J gene TRBJ2-7, with 9 bases aligning to TRBD1. The DNA for the CDR3 is TGTGCCAGCAGTGAATTTGGGGGACAGGGCTACGAGCAGTACTTC. As protein: CASSEFGGQGYEQYF.